This entry lists 8 T cell receptor beta chains sequenced from one sample in a study of shared clonotypes between healthy human individuals. Sequencing was performed with immunoSEQ multiplex PCR; in TCRdb, only in-frame clones are kept and a portion is missing. The sample contains over a million clones, about 75% of which appear only once. Sequenced: memory CD4+ T cells sorted from blood. The subset is: CD45RA-negative fraction. Receptors originate from a man aged 18 to 35 in good health.

The chain has TRBV18 and TRBJ2-2; D not resolved. From germline, CDR1 is KGHSH and CDR2 LQKENI. The CDR3 is 15 residues long. V lost 6 bases and J lost 0, with 11 bases in between. The CDR3 sequence is CASSRTTSNTGELFF. DNA of the CDR3: TGTGCCAGCTCGCGAACAACCTCGAACACCGGGGAGCTGTTTTTT.

V usage is TRBV7-8 and J usage is TRBJ2-7; D call uncertain. CDR1 SGHVS and CDR2 FQNEAQ come from the germline V gene. The CDR3 is made up of 15 amino acids. V lost 1 base to trimming and J lost 2 bases, with 12 bases between them. The CDR3 DNA is TGTGCCAGCAGCTTAGATTCCCAACCAACCTACGAGCAGTACTTC. It is translated as CASSLDSQPTYEQYF.

V gene TRBV10-3 combines with J gene TRBJ2-7; 10 bases align to TRBD1. Germline CDR1 ENHRY, CDR2 SYGVKD. Trimming took 7 bases from V and 5 from J; bases not matched to a gene: 8. CDR3 size: 14 residues. The chain's CDR3 is CAIKPGQGIDEQYF. The CDR3 DNA is TGTGCCATCAAACCGGGACAGGGGATCGACGAGCAGTACTTC.

This clone was detected a few times. The chain is built from TRBV10-3 and TRBJ2-1; no clear D. The CDR3 is made up of 11 amino acids. Germline V gives CDR1 ENHRY, CDR2 SYGVKD. Trimming removed 10 bases from V and 4 bases from J, with 8 bases in between. The chain's CDR3 is CATSGYNEQFF. The CDR3, as DNA: TGTGCCACCTCAGGATACAATGAGCAGTTCTTC.

This clone was seen a handful of times. This chain connects TRBV30 to TRBJ1-2; D is undetermined. Germline-derived CDR1 and CDR2 are GTSNPN and SVGIG (reference sequence). The CDR3 runs to 13 residues. Trimming shortened V by 0 bases and J by 6 bases, and 11 bases separated the two germline ends. The CDR3 nucleotides are TGTGCCTGGAGTGTAGAGGGAACCCATGGCTACACCTTC. Its translation: CAWSVEGTHGYTF.

This chain links TRBV7-2 with TRBJ2-1, with D perhaps matching TRBD1 or TRBD2 (7 bases each). Trimming removed 5 bases at V and 12 bases at J, with 17 bases between. The CDR3 sequence is 13 residues long. The germline V gene has CDR1 SGHTA and CDR2 FQGNSA. The CDR3 reads CASSPGEGARQFF. The DNA for the CDR3 is TGTGCCAGCAGCCCGGGGGAGGGGGCGAGGCAGTTCTTC. Variable domain in full (rest from reference TRBV7-2 and TRBJ2-1): GAGVSQSPSNKVTEKGKDVELRCDPISGHTALYWYRQSLGQGLEFLIYFQGNSAPDKSGLPSDRFSAERTGGSVSTLTIQRTQQEDSAVYLCASSPGEGARQFFGPGTRLTVL.

The table lists this clone with a count of one. The V and J genes are TRBV11-2 and TRBJ2-7; TRBD2 is a possible D gene (5 bases). Germline CDR1 and CDR2: SGHAT and FQNNGV. The CDR3 totals 11 residues. V lost 8 bases and J lost 3, with 8 bases in between. This chain's CDR3 is CASRGRYEQYF. The CDR3 DNA follows: TGTGCCAGCCGGGGTCGCTACGAGCAGTACTTC. The full variable domain, rest sourced from reference TRBV11-2 and TRBJ2-7, is EAGVAQSPRYKIIEKRQSVAFWCNPISGHATLYWYQQILGQGPKLLIQFQNNGVVDDSQLPKDRFSAERLKGVDSTLKIQPAKLEDSAVYLCASRGRYEQYFGPGTRLTVT.

In its sample, this clone was seen many times. The gene calls are TRBV10-2 and TRBJ2-1; TRBD2 agrees at 14 bases. J was trimmed by 9 bases and V by 6 bases; bases with no gene match: 16. Germline CDR1 is WSHSY and CDR2 is SAAADI. The CDR3 covers 18 residues. DNA of the CDR3: TGCGCCAGCAGCACCGATACCGGACTAGCGGGAGGTGGGGGTGAGCAGTTCTTC. As protein: CASSTDTGLAGGGGEQFF.